These 12 T cell receptor beta chains were all obtained from the same sample, sequenced in a study of shared clonotypes between healthy human individuals. The naive CD8 subset, CD45RO-negative cells positively selected for CCR7, excluded terminally differentiated effector memory CD45RA+ cells. Data came from immunoSEQ multiplex PCR; TCRdb stores just in-frame clones and leaves some out. The table records more than 550,000 clones, 92% of them present only once. Sequencing input: naive CD8+ T cells sorted from blood. The origin of the receptors is a man between 25 and 39 years old in good health.

Concerning this clone itself: Compared with germline, one end of the junction differs, possibly owing to a read error. The chain links TRBV18 to TRBJ2-3; 9 positions match TRBD2. Germline CDR1 and CDR2: KGHSH and LQKENI. This CDR3 spans 16 amino acids. This CDR3 is CASSRGTSQAVDAQYF. In DNA form, the CDR3 reads TGTGCCAGCTCACGCGGGACTAGCCAGGCGGTAGATGCGCAGTATTTT.

The J gene is TRBJ1-1, the V gene TRBV29-1; D not certain. Trimming removed 5 bases at V and 5 bases at J, with 12 bases between. CDR1 and CDR2 from the germline V gene are SQVTM and ANQGSEA. CDR3 length: 12 amino acids. The CDR3 sequence is CSVCGTGTEAFF. The CDR3 nucleotides are TGCAGCGTTTGCGGTACGGGTACTGAAGCTTTCTTT.

This chain uses TRBV19 with TRBJ2-4; D is unresolved. CDR1 is LNHDA and CDR2 is SQIVND in the germline V gene (reference sequence). Trimming pared 4 bases from V and 0 bases from J, leaving 10 bases between. The CDR3 loop spans 15 amino acids. The CDR3 DNA reads as TGTGCCAGTAGTACCCCGTCACTAGCCAAAAACATTCAGTACTTC. Protein sequence: CASSTPSLAKNIQYF.

The rearrangement links TRBV29-1 to TRBJ2-7, with TRBD1 as a possible D gene (6 bases). CDR1 SQVTM and CDR2 ANQGSEA come from the germline V gene. The CDR3 runs to 13 residues. V gave up 4 bases and J gave up 6 bases, with 16 bases separating them. Here the CDR3 reads CSVARQGPVEQYF. CDR3 DNA sequence: TGCAGCGTTGCCCGGCAGGGGCCTGTCGAGCAGTACTTC.

The gene calls are TRBV11-3 and TRBJ2-1; TRBD2 matches 8 bases. After removal of 5 bases from V and 4 bases from J, the junction contained 7 bases not matched to a gene. Looked up from germline, CDR1 is SGHNT and CDR2 is YENEEA. CDR3 size: 15 residues. The CDR3 sequence is CASSPGRGSYNEQFF. The DNA for the CDR3 is TGTGCCAGCAGCCCCGGGAGGGGATCATACAATGAGCAGTTCTTC. The full variable domain, rest sourced from reference TRBV11-3 and TRBJ2-1, is EAGVVQSPRYKIIEKKQPVAFWCNPISGHNTLYWYLQNLGQGPELLIRYENEEAVDDSQLPKDRFSAERLKGVDSTLKIQPAELGDSAVYLCASSPGRGSYNEQFFGPGTRLTVL.

This chain uses TRBV29-1 with TRBJ1-2, with no clear D. There are 14 residues in the CDR3. Trimming pared 5 bases from V and 2 bases from J, leaving 15 bases between. Germline V gene sequence: CDR1 SQVTM, CDR2 ANQGSEA. CDR3 sequence (DNA): TGCAGCGTTACCAGGACTGAAATAAACTATGGCTACACCTTC. This gives the protein CSVTRTEINYGYTF.

This clone was counted a few times. The chain carries TRBV19 and TRBJ1-6; TRBD1 is a possible D gene (6 bases). Germline CDR1 is LNHDA and CDR2 is SQIVND (reference sequence). The CDR3 is made up of 16 amino acids. V shed 6 bases and J shed 3 bases, with 15 bases lying between them. The CDR3 nucleotides read TGTGCCAGTAGCCCCCCGGGGGCATTCTATAATTCACCCCTCCACTTT. Protein product: CASSPPGAFYNSPLHF.

The chain links TRBV28 to TRBJ1-1; 8 bases line up with TRBD1. Germline V gives CDR1 MDHEN, CDR2 SYDVKM. The CDR3 contains 17 residues. J gave up 6 bases and V 2 bases, and 14 bases lay outside the gene matches. Here the CDR3 DNA reads TGTGCCAGCAGTTTACTAGGGACAGGTCCCTCCGGTGCTGAAGCTTTCTTT. Translation gives CASSLLGTGPSGAEAFF.

The J gene is TRBJ2-2, the V gene TRBV9; no definite D call. The CDR3 runs to 15 residues. V was pared by 4 bases and J by 5 bases, with 15 bases between. Germline V gene lookup returns CDR1 SGDLS and CDR2 YYNGEE. Written as DNA, the CDR3 is TGTGCCAGCAGCCCCCGTCAGTGGGGAACCGGGGAGCTGTTTTTT. Amino acid sequence: CASSPRQWGTGELFF.

This rearrangement joins TRBV6-1 to TRBJ2-5; 15 bases line up with TRBD2. The CDR3 has 17 residues. CDR1 and CDR2 (germline): MNHNS, SASEGT. J lost 7 bases, V lost 0 bases, and 6 bases had no gene match. As DNA, the CDR3 is TGTGCCAGCAGTGAAGCATGGCCGGGACTAGCGGGAGGGACCCAGTACTTC. It yields the protein CASSEAWPGLAGGTQYF.

The CDR3 nucleotides read TGTGCCAGCAGCTATGGACTTCAAGAGACCCAGTACTTC. This gives the protein CASSYGLQETQYF. The chain uses TRBV5-8 and TRBJ2-5, with D possibly being TRBD2 (5 bases). Germline V gene lookup returns CDR1 SGHTS and CDR2 YDEGEE. This CDR3 is built from 13 residues. V dropped 3 bases and J dropped 2 bases, with 8 bases sitting between them.

The V and J genes are TRBV2 and TRBJ2-1; D is unclear. V dropped 4 bases and J dropped 7 bases, with 14 bases sitting between them. The CDR3 runs 14 residues. Germline assignment: CDR1 SNHLY and CDR2 FYNNEI. CDR3 sequence reads: CASSGVALGNEQFF. The CDR3 DNA follows: TGTGCCAGCAGTGGAGTTGCGTTGGGTAATGAGCAGTTCTTC.